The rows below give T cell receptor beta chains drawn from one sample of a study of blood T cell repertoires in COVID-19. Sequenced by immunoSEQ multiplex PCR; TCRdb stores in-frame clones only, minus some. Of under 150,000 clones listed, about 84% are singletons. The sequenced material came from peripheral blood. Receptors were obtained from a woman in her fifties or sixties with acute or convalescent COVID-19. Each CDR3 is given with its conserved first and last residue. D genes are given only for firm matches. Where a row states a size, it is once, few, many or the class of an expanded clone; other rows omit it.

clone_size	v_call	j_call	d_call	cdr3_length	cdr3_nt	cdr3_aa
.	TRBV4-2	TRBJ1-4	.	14	TGTGCCAGCAGCTCCCCCCTGTTAAATGAAAAACTGTTTTTT	CASSSPLLNEKLFF
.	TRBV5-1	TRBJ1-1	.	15	TGCGCCAGCAGCTTGGACCACACAAGAAACACTGAAGCTTTCTTT	CASSLDHTRNTEAFF
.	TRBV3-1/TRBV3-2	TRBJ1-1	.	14	TGTGCCAGCAGCCCTTCGGGAGGACCCACTGAAGCTTTCTTT	CASSPSGGPTEAFF
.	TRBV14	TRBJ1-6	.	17	TGTGCCAGCAGCCAAGAGGTCTCAGGGGCGATAGATTCACCCCTCCACTTT	CASSQEVSGAIDSPLHF
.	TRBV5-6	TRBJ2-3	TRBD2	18	TGTGCCAGCAGCTTGCCTAGCGGGGGGGCCAGGGCCACAGATACGCAGTATTTT	CASSLPSGGARATDTQYF
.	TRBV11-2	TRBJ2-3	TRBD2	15	TGTGCCAGCAGCCCCGTAGCGGGGGCTAGAGATACGCAGTATTTT	CASSPVAGARDTQYF
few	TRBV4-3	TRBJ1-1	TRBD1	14	TGCGCCAGCAGCCTCACTCGGACAGGTACTGAAGCTTTCTTT	CASSLTRTGTEAFF
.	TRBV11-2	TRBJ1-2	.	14	TGTGCCAGCAGCCCTCCCTGGACAGTCTATGGCTACACCTTC	CASSPPWTVYGYTF
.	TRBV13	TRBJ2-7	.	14	TGTGCCAGCAGCTGGAAAATAGGGGCCTACGAGCAGTACTTC	CASSWKIGAYEQYF
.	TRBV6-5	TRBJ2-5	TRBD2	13	TGTGCCAGCGCTGGACTAGCGAAAGAGACCCAGTACTTC	CASAGLAKETQYF
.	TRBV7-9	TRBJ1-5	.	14	TGTGCCAGCAGCCAAGGGGGTAGCAATCAGCCCCAGCATTTT	CASSQGGSNQPQHF
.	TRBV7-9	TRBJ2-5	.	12	TGTGCCAGCACCTACGGGGGAGAGACCCAGTACTTC	CASTYGGETQYF
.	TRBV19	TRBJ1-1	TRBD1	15	TGTGCCAGTAGCACCTGGGACAGGGGAGGCACTGAAGCTTTCTTT	CASSTWDRGGTEAFF
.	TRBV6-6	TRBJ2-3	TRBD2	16	TGTGCCAGCAGCACGACTAGCGGGGGCCATAGGGATACGCAGTATTTT	CASSTTSGGHRDTQYF
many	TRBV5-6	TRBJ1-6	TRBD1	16	TGTGCCAGCAGCCTCACGACCGGGACAGGTTATTCACCCCTCCACTTT	CASSLTTGTGYSPLHF
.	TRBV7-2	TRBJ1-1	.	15	TGTGCCAGCAGCTCTGCCCCAAGATCTGAGCCTGAAGCTTTCTTT	CASSSAPRSEPEAFF
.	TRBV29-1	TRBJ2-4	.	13	TGCAGCGTGAACAGTTTTACGGAAAACATTCAGTACTTC	CSVNSFTENIQYF
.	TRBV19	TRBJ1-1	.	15	TGTGCCAGTAGTATACCCTTCAGGGTGAACACTGAAGCTTTCTTT	CASSIPFRVNTEAFF
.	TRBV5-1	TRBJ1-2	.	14	TGCGCCAGCAGCTTGGAAGTCGGACCGGGGGGCTACACCTTC	CASSLEVGPGGYTF
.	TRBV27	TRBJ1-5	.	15	TGTGCCAGCAGTATACAGGGTCGGGGCAATCAGCCCCAGCATTTT	CASSIQGRGNQPQHF
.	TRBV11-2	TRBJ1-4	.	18	TGTGCCAGCGGCCCTTGGGGGCCAGGGCTTGGAACTAATGAAAAACTGTTTTTT	CASGPWGPGLGTNEKLFF
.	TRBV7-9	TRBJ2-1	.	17	TGTGCCAGCAGCTTTCAGGGTGGGGCTAGTTCTTGGAAGGAGCAGTTCTTC	CASSFQGGASSWKEQFF
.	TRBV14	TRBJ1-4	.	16	TGTGCCAGCAGCCACTTGAGCGGGGTAATAGCTGAAAAACTGTTTTTT	CASSHLSGVIAEKLFF
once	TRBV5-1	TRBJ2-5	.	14	TGCGCCAGCAGCCCTGCCATGAGGGAAGAGACCCAGTACTTC	CASSPAMREETQYF
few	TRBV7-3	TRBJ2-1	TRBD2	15	TGTGCCAGCAGCCGATCTAGCGGGGCCACCAATGAGCAGTTCTTC	CASSRSSGATNEQFF
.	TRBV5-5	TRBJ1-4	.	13	TGTGCCAGCAGCGGGATAGGAGGTGAAAAACTGTTTTTT	CASSGIGGEKLFF
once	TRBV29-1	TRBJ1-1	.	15	TGCAGCGTTGAGGTAAGGGGTCACCGGTGGACTGAAGCTTTCTTT	CSVEVRGHRWTEAFF
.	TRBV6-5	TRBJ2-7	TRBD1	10	TGTGCCACGGGGACAGGGGGCAAGTACTTC	CATGTGGKYF
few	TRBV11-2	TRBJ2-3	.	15	TGTGCCAGCAGCTTACCACAGGGCCCTGGCGATACGCAGTATTTT	CASSLPQGPGDTQYF
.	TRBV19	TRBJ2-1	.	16	TGTGCCAGTAGCCCGCCGACGGGTGATCACTACAATGAGCAGTTCTTC	CASSPPTGDHYNEQFF
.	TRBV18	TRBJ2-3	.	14	TGTGCCAGCTCACCGAGGCAATCCGGGGATACGCAGTATTTT	CASSPRQSGDTQYF
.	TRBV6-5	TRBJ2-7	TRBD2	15	TGTGCCAGCAGTTTCCCCGGGACTAGGCTTGACGAGCAGTACTTC	CASSFPGTRLDEQYF
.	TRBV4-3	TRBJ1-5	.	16	TGCGCCAGCAGCCAAGATCGACACCCAAACAATCAGCCCCAGCATTTT	CASSQDRHPNNQPQHF